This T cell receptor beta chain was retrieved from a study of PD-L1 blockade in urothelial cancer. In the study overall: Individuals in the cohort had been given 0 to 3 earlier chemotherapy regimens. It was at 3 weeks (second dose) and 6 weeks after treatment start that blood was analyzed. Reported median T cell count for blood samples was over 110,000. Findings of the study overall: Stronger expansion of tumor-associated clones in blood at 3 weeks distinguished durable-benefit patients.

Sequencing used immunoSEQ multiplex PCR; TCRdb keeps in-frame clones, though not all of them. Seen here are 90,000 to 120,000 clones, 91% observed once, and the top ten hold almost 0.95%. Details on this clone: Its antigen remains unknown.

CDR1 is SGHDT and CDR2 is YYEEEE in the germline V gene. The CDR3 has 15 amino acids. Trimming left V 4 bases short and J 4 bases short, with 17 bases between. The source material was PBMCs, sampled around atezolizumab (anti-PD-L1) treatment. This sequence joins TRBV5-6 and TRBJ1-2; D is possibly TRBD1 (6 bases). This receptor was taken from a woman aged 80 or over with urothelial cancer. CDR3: CASSLRTAGGYGYTF. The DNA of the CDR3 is TGTGCCAGCAGCCTTCGGACAGCCGGCGGCTATGGCTACACCTTC. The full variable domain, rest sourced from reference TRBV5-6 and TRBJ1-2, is DAGVTQSPTHLIKTRGQQVTLRCSPKSGHDTVSWYQQALGQGPQFIFQYYEEEERQRGNFPDRFSGHQFPNYSSELNVNALLLGDSALYLCASSLRTAGGYGYTFGSGTRLTVV.